The rows below give T cell receptor beta chains drawn from one sample of a study of T cell changes during pregnancy in multiple sclerosis. Clones were read by immunoSEQ multiplex PCR, and TCRdb kept only the in-frame ones, dropping some. The table shows 80,000 to 95,000 clones, with 90% to 95% occurring only once. The source was peripheral blood, collected in the second trimester of pregnancy. These receptor sequences come from a female donor with multiple sclerosis, enrolled in a pregnancy study. The CDR3 runs from the conserved cysteine through the conserved F or W. D genes are given only for firm matches. Clone sizes are given selectively: once, few, many, or a class where the clone is expanded.

>TRBJ2-7|TRBV7-9|-|-
CASSLEGGPYEQYF
TGTGCCAGCAGCTTAGAGGGGGGGCCATACGAGCAGTACTTC
>TRBJ2-1|TRBV4-2|TRBD2|-
CASSQGAGREKSEQFF
TGTGCCAGCAGCCAAGGGGCCGGGAGGGAGAAGAGTGAGCAGTTCTTC
>TRBJ1-5|TRBV27|-|-
CASSKQGGGQPQHF
TGTGCCAGCAGTAAACAGGGTGGGGGTCAGCCCCAGCATTTT
>TRBJ1-1|TRBV4-1|TRBD1|-
CASSQDRAGGTEAFF
TGCGCCAGCAGCCAAGACCGGGCAGGGGGCACTGAAGCTTTCTTT
>TRBJ2-1|TRBV19|TRBD2|-
CASMWSPQVTKREGDNEQFF
TGTGCCAGTATGTGGAGTCCCCAGGTTACAAAGCGGGAGGGGGACAATGAGCAGTTCTTC
>TRBJ2-7|TRBV11-2|-|-
CASSLVKGLGEQYF
TGTGCCAGCAGCTTAGTAAAGGGACTGGGCGAGCAGTACTTC
>TRBJ2-7|TRBV5-4|-|-
CASSYEYEQYF
TGTGCCAGCAGCTACGAGTACGAGCAGTACTTC
>TRBJ2-1|TRBV2|TRBD1|-
CASSRQGVYNEQFF
TGTGCCAGCAGCCGACAGGGGGTCTACAATGAGCAGTTCTTC
>TRBJ1-1|TRBV19|-|-
CASSPRGWEAFF
TGTGCCAGTAGCCCCAGGGGATGGGAAGCTTTCTTT
>TRBJ2-1|TRBV5-1|-|-
CASSEKGRFSNNEQFF
TGCGCCAGCAGCGAAAAGGGGAGGTTTTCTAACAATGAGCAGTTCTTC
>TRBJ2-1|TRBV6-5|-|once
CASSYLGNEQFF
TGTGCCAGCAGTTACCTCGGGAATGAGCAGTTCTTC
>TRBJ2-2|TRBV27|TRBD1|-
CASSEGQGTTRELFF
TGTGCCAGCAGCGAGGGACAGGGTACGACCCGGGAGCTGTTTTTT
>TRBJ2-4|TRBV5-1|-|-
CASSFAGRGAKNIQYF
TGCGCCAGCAGCTTTGCGGGCCGGGGGGCCAAAAACATTCAGTACTTC
>TRBJ1-2|TRBV30|TRBD1|-
CAWSPPWPRQQGTKGYTF
TGTGCCTGGAGCCCGCCCTGGCCCCGTCAACAGGGGACGAAGGGCTACACCTTC
>TRBJ2-6|TRBV2|-|-
CASSEAGRDSGANVLTF
TGTGCCAGCAGTGAAGCGGGCAGGGACTCTGGGGCCAACGTCCTGACTTTC
>TRBJ2-7|TRBV6-1|TRBD2|-
CASRLAVYEQYF
TGTGCCAGCAGACTAGCGGTCTACGAGCAGTACTTC
>TRBJ1-1|TRBV19|-|-
CASREVTEAFF
TGTGCCAGTAGAGAGGTCACTGAAGCTTTCTTT
>TRBJ2-7|TRBV19|TRBD2|-
CASSPSGTTFPYEQYF
TGTGCCAGTAGTCCCTCCGGGACTACCTTTCCCTACGAGCAGTACTTC
>TRBJ2-3|TRBV5-4|TRBD2|-
CASSLGLATDTQYF
TGTGCCAGCAGCCTGGGACTAGCAACAGATACGCAGTATTTT
>TRBJ2-3|TRBV4-1|-|-
CASSQEAWGLRADTQYF
TGCGCCAGCAGCCAAGAGGCTTGGGGGCTCAGGGCAGATACGCAGTATTTT
>TRBJ1-4|TRBV7-2|-|-
CASSLHQGTNEKLFF
TGTGCCAGCAGCTTACACCAGGGAACTAATGAAAAACTGTTTTTT
>TRBJ1-4|TRBV5-1|-|-
CASSLGRGNEKLFF
TGCGCCAGCAGCTTGGGCAGGGGTAATGAAAAACTGTTTTTT
>TRBJ1-5|TRBV19|-|-
CASSMGGGQHF
TGTGCCAGTAGTATGGGCGGGGGACAGCATTTT
>TRBJ1-2|TRBV9|TRBD1|-
CASSGTYLTGRGEGYGYTF
TGTGCCAGCAGCGGAACTTACTTGACAGGGAGAGGAGAAGGATATGGCTACACCTTC
>TRBJ1-1|TRBV28|-|-
CASSPERWQGEAFF
TGTGCCAGCAGCCCAGAAAGGTGGCAGGGTGAAGCTTTCTTT
>TRBJ2-1|TRBV4-2|-|few
CASSPTRESWDEQFF
TGTGCCAGCAGCCCGACTAGAGAGTCATGGGATGAGCAGTTCTTC
>TRBJ1-5|TRBV2|-|-
CASSEGSLQPQHF
TGTGCCAGCAGTGAAGGGTCTCTACAGCCCCAGCATTTT
>TRBJ2-2|TRBV5-1|-|-
CASSLRGRDTGELFF
TGCGCCAGCAGCCTCCGAGGGCGGGACACCGGGGAGCTGTTTTTT
>TRBJ2-2|TRBV28|TRBD1|once
CASSPWGQGNTGELFF
TGTGCCAGCAGCCCTTGGGGACAGGGGAACACCGGGGAGCTGTTTTTT
>TRBJ2-3|TRBV5-1|-|-
CASSLVGAGGTDTQYF
TGCGCCAGCAGCTTGGTCGGTGCAGGGGGGACAGATACGCAGTATTTT
>TRBJ2-7|TRBV28|TRBD1|-
CASSVVMGQGPYEQYF
TGTGCCAGCAGTGTTGTGATGGGACAGGGCCCCTACGAGCAGTACTTC
>TRBJ2-3|TRBV19|TRBD2|-
CASSMGRLRTSGRVADTQYF
TGTGCCAGTAGTATGGGGCGGCTCCGGACTAGCGGGAGGGTGGCGGATACGCAGTATTTT
>TRBJ2-2|TRBV5-6|TRBD1|-
CASSLAGGHTGELFF
TGTGCCAGCAGCTTGGCAGGGGGCCACACCGGGGAGCTGTTTTTT
>TRBJ2-7|TRBV4-1|TRBD1|-
CASSQTGGYEQYF
TGCGCCAGCAGCCAGACAGGGGGCTACGAGCAGTACTTC
>TRBJ1-1|TRBV6-6|-|once
CASSYASGVSTEAFF
TGTGCCAGCAGTTACGCTTCCGGGGTCAGCACTGAAGCTTTCTTT
>TRBJ2-2|TRBV5-1|TRBD1|-
CASSQSGTGESGELFF
TGCGCCAGCAGCCAATCCGGGACAGGGGAATCCGGGGAGCTGTTTTTT
>TRBJ1-5|TRBV9|-|-
CASSVGKGLNQPQHF
TGTGCCAGCAGCGTAGGAAAGGGACTAAATCAGCCCCAGCATTTT
>TRBJ1-1|TRBV2|TRBD1|-
CASRGQGTEAFF
TGTGCCAGCAGGGGACAGGGGACTGAAGCTTTCTTT
>TRBJ2-3|TRBV27|TRBD2|-
CASSLAGSDTQYF
TGTGCCAGCTCGCTAGCGGGGTCAGATACGCAGTATTTT
>TRBJ1-3|TRBV2|-|-
CASKASVSGNTIYF
TGTGCCAGCAAAGCATCCGTCTCTGGAAACACCATATATTTT
>TRBJ2-7|TRBV15|-|-
CATSRTGNEQYF
TGTGCCACCAGCAGAACAGGGAACGAGCAGTACTTC
>TRBJ1-1|TRBV18|-|-
CASSPPKGRGTEAFF
TGTGCCAGCTCACCACCTAAGGGGCGGGGCACTGAAGCTTTCTTT
>TRBJ1-4|TRBV5-1|TRBD1|-
CASRDAGGAQEKLFF
TGCGCCAGCAGAGATGCAGGGGGCGCACAGGAAAAACTGTTTTTT
>TRBJ1-1|TRBV5-4|-|-
CASSWGQNTEAFF
TGTGCCAGCAGCTGGGGACAAAACACTGAAGCTTTCTTT
>TRBJ2-7|TRBV6-5|-|-
CASAAGRSYEQYF
TGTGCCTCAGCGGCAGGAAGGTCCTACGAGCAGTACTTC
>TRBJ2-1|TRBV7-8|TRBD2|-
CASSLFRSSGRPNEQFF
TGTGCCAGCAGCTTATTCCGGTCGAGCGGGAGGCCCAATGAGCAGTTCTTC
>TRBJ1-3|TRBV4-1|-|-
CASSQGRVPGNTIYF
TGCGCCAGCAGCCAAGGCAGGGTACCTGGAAACACCATATATTTT
>TRBJ2-7|TRBV28|TRBD1|-
CASSSTGFSYEQYF
TGTGCCAGCAGCTCGACAGGGTTCTCCTACGAGCAGTACTTC
>TRBJ2-7|TRBV7-2|TRBD2|-
CASSLATSGRAYEQYF
TGTGCCAGCAGCTTAGCTACTAGCGGGAGAGCCTACGAGCAGTACTTC
>TRBJ2-7|TRBV7-9|TRBD2|-
CASSSNRLAATYEQYF
TGTGCCAGCAGCTCAAACCGACTAGCGGCGACCTACGAGCAGTACTTC
>TRBJ1-2|TRBV7-2|-|-
CASSLDWGANGYTF
TGTGCCAGCAGCTTAGATTGGGGAGCGAATGGCTACACCTTC
>TRBJ2-1|TRBV30|TRBD2|-
CAWSERTSGSSYNEQFF
TGTGCCTGGAGTGAACGGACTAGCGGGAGCTCCTACAATGAGCAGTTCTTC
>TRBJ2-7|TRBV19|TRBD1|-
CASSTGQGLDYEQYF
TGTGCCAGTAGTACCGGACAGGGGCTGGACTACGAGCAGTACTTC